This T cell receptor beta chain is from a study of blood T cell repertoires in COVID-19. Turning to the study itself: The United States, Italy and Spain supplied acute and convalescent COVID-19 samples. The analysed material was cDNA or gDNA that came from T cells, B-cell-depleted T cells, or PBMCs.

Exposed participants came across a COVID-19 case within 2 weeks before study entry. The sample holds one count of this clone. Authors' methods: Amplified reference gene primers provided the basis for estimating nucleated cell counts. TCRdb's table, derived via immunoSEQ multiplex PCR, lists solely in-frame clones and lacks some. From that table come the V and J calls and clone size; the DNA was used to work out D and trimming. Here the sample spans around 250,000 clones, about 87% being singletons. This TCR derives from a woman aged 35 to 49 who had been exposed to COVID-19. Sequenced sample: PBMCs or T cells enriched from blood (not recorded which).

The DNA of the CDR3 is TGTGCCAGCAGCTTACCAGCGGGGGGGAAAGAGCAGTTCTTC. Amino acids: CASSLPAGGKEQFF. J is TRBJ2-1 and V is TRBV7-2, with 10 bases fitting TRBD2. CDR1 is SGHTA, CDR2 FQGNSA, per germline. The CDR3 spans 14 residues. V lost 2 bases and J lost 10; bases outside the gene matches: 5.